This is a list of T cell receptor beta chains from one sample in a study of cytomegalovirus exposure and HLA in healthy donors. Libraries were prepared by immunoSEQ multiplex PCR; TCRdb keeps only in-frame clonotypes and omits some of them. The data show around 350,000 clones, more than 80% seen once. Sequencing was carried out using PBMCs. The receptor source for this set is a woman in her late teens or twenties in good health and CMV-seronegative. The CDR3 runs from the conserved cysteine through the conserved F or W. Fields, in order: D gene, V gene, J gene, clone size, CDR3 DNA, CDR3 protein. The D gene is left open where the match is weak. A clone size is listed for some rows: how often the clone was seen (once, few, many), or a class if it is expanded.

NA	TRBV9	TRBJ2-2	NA	TGTGCCAGCGGAGCCATCACCGGGGAGCTGTTTTTT	CASGAITGELFF
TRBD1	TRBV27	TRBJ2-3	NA	TGTGCCAGCAGTTTCACAGGGGGCTGGGGAGATACGCAGTATTTT	CASSFTGGWGDTQYF
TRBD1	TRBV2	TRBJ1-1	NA	TGTGCCAGCATGGGACAGGGGTCTGAAGCTTTCTTT	CASMGQGSEAFF
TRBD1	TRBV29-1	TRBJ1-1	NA	TGCAGCGTTAGACAGGGGGCGCTCACTGAAGCTTTCTTT	CSVRQGALTEAFF
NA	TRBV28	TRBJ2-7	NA	TGTGCCAGCAGCTTTCTGACGGGACAAGTTGACGAGCAGTACTTC	CASSFLTGQVDEQYF
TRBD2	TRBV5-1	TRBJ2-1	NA	TGCGCCAGCAGCTCCCCTAGCGGGGGGGCGAATGAGCAGTTCTTC	CASSSPSGGANEQFF
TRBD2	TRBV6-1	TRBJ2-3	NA	TGTGCCAGCAGTGAATTGGGGGGGGTCACAGATACGCAGTATTTT	CASSELGGVTDTQYF
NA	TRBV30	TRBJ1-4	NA	TGTGCCTGGAGTGTACTTTCTCACCCAACTAATGAAAAACTGTTTTTT	CAWSVLSHPTNEKLFF
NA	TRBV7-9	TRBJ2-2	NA	TGTGCCAGCAGCCCCAGGGATGGGAACACCGGGGAGCTGTTTTTT	CASSPRDGNTGELFF
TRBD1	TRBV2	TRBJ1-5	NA	TGTGCCAGCAGTGGGGACAGACTTAGCAATCAGCCCCAGCATTTT	CASSGDRLSNQPQHF
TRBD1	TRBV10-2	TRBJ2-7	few	TGCGCCAGCAGTGAGAACAACAGGGGGACCTACGAGCAGTACTTC	CASSENNRGTYEQYF
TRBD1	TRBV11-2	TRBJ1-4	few	TGTGCCAGCAGCCGGACAGGGGGTGGTGAAAAACTGTTTTTT	CASSRTGGGEKLFF
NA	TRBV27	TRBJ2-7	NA	TGTGCCAGCTCACAGGGTCCCACATGGGACGAGCAGTACTTC	CASSQGPTWDEQYF
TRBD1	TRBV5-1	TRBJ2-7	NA	TGCGCCAGCAGCTTGGCGTCCGGTGGACAGGGGCTACAGGGGTACGAGCAGTACTTC	CASSLASGGQGLQGYEQYF
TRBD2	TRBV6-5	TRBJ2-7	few	TGTGCCAGCAGTCCCTTCACGGGGGGCGAGCAGTACTTC	CASSPFTGGEQYF
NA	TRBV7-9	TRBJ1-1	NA	TGTGCCAGCAGCCGTGGAGGAGGTGGGGCTTTCTTT	CASSRGGGGAFF
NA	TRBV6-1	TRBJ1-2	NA	TGTGCCAGCAGTCCGCGTCCCGGGACAACTCGCGGCTACACCTTC	CASSPRPGTTRGYTF
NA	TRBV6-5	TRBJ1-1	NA	TGTGCCAGCACTTGGACAGAAAACATGAACACTGAAGCTTTCTTT	CASTWTENMNTEAFF
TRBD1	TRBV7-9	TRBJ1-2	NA	TGTGCCAGCAGCGAGGGACAGGGGTATGGCTACACCTTC	CASSEGQGYGYTF
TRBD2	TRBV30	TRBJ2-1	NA	TGTGCCTGGGACGGGGGACTAGCGTACAATGAGCAGTTCTTC	CAWDGGLAYNEQFF
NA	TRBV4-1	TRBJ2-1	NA	TGCGCCAGCAGCCAAGATCAAGCCCGGGAGCAGTTCTTC	CASSQDQAREQFF
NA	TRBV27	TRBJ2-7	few	TGTGCCAGCAGTCCACGAACAACAGGGAACGAGCAGTACTTC	CASSPRTTGNEQYF
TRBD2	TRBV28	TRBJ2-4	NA	TGTGCCAGCAAGGGCGGGGGGGCCCTAGGTAACATTCAGTACTTC	CASKGGGALGNIQYF
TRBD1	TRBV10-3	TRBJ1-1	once	TGTGCCATCAGCCCGGGACAGATGAACACTGAAGCTTTCTTT	CAISPGQMNTEAFF
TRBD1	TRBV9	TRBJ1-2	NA	TGTGCCAGCAGCCCCGGGGACAGCTTCAACTATGGCTACACCTTC	CASSPGDSFNYGYTF